These T cell receptor beta chains were read from a single sample in a study of long-term antiretroviral therapy in people with HIV. The repertoire was sequenced with immunoSEQ multiplex PCR; TCRdb's copy has only in-frame clones and lacks some. The sample lists approximately 15,000 clones, 65% to 90% occurring once. The specimen comprised unsorted PBMCs, sampled 0.4 years after starting antiretroviral therapy. The source is a man aged 25-45 years with HIV. Each CDR3 is given with its conserved first and last residue. A D gene is named only where the DNA matches it firmly. Clone sizes are given selectively: once, few, many, or a class where the clone is expanded.

d_gene	abundance	v_gene	len	j_gene	CDR3aa
TRBD2	NA	TRBV5-4	16	TRBJ2-2	CASSSDSGGGTGELFF
NA	once	TRBV23-1	8	TRBJ2-1	CASNEQFF
NA	NA	TRBV9	14	TRBJ2-3	CASSLRNPMDTQYF
NA	few	TRBV7-6	14	TRBJ2-2	CASSLAERAQELFF
TRBD1	NA	TRBV19	19	TRBJ1-1	CASSIYSPDRVKVNTEAFF
NA	few	TRBV6-4	13	TRBJ2-3	CASSLLGGDTQYF
NA	NA	TRBV30	11	TRBJ2-3	CAWASTDTQYF
NA	NA	TRBV7-2	15	TRBJ2-2	CASSLERINTGELFF
NA	once	TRBV9	15	TRBJ2-7	CASSVVDDQPDEQYF
NA	few	TRBV4-2	14	TRBJ2-5	CASSQAATEETQYF
TRBD1	once	TRBV6-5	16	TRBJ2-1	CASSYSWDSTYNEQFF
NA	NA	TRBV28	12	TRBJ1-5	CASRLSNQPQHF
TRBD2	NA	TRBV30	16	TRBJ2-1	CAWSMMGSGSLNEQFF
NA	few	TRBV19	15	TRBJ1-5	CASSTQSYSNQPQHF
TRBD1	NA	TRBV2	15	TRBJ1-2	CASSEAAGTGKGYTF
TRBD1	few	TRBV15	14	TRBJ2-1	CATSSWDSHNEQFF
NA	NA	TRBV5-5	11	TRBJ2-3	CASTSTDTQYF
NA	NA	TRBV29-1	12	NA	CSGRDRTYEQYF
NA	NA	TRBV7-9	15	TRBJ1-4	CASSSERQANEKLFF
NA	NA	TRBV9	12	TRBJ2-2	CASRADTGELFF
NA	NA	TRBV6-6	14	TRBJ1-5	CASSVSYSNQPQHF
NA	NA	TRBV28	15	TRBJ2-7	CASSPSLAAMYEQYF
NA	NA	TRBV19	18	TRBJ2-7	CASSIGTRVGGVAYEQYF
NA	once	TRBV10-3	15	TRBJ1-5	CAIPGLGLLNQPQHF
NA	NA	TRBV28	17	TRBJ1-5	CASSPRTVLYSNQPQHF
TRBD1	NA	TRBV28	15	TRBJ1-1	CASSLEGRGRTEAFF
NA	NA	TRBV7-9	14	TRBJ1-1	CASSLSSGTNEAFF
NA	NA	TRBV28	12	TRBJ2-7	CASKKATYEQYF
NA	NA	TRBV7-9	16	TRBJ1-5	CASSLGSGGDNQPQHF
TRBD2	once	TRBV27	15	TRBJ2-3	CASSTTSGGTDTQYF
NA	NA	TRBV7-2	15	TRBJ1-5	CASSSATGNNQPQHF
TRBD1	NA	TRBV4-1	15	TRBJ1-4	CASSQTGGVNEKLFF
NA	NA	TRBV28	16	TRBJ1-4	CASSPRTILANEKLFF
TRBD1	NA	TRBV18	17	TRBJ1-4	CASSPQPHRGRVEKLFF
NA	NA	TRBV5-1	17	TRBJ2-3	CASSVRRQGGGTDTQYF
NA	NA	TRBV21-1	17	TRBJ1-2	CASSKMHRGHILHGYTF
NA	once	TRBV7-2	15	TRBJ2-1	CASSSTGTNYNEQFF
NA	NA	TRBV19	14	TRBJ2-7	CASSIRPDFNEQYF
NA	once	TRBV5-8	11	TRBJ1-2	CASSWEKSYTF
NA	NA	TRBV4-3	15	TRBJ1-1	CASSQYGTEDTEAFF
TRBD1	NA	TRBV30	13	TRBJ2-7	CALSGQGSYEQYF